The clone carrying this T cell receptor (beta chain) was counted ten times or more. The antigen is undetermined. This entry belongs to a study of identical twins. The trim removed 5 bases at V and 0 bases at J, leaving 4 bases unmatched. This CDR3 spans 16 amino acids. Template switching added a universal primer site; cDNA carried unique molecular identifiers. TCRdb re-called the 5' RACE reads with MiXCR, one entry per CDR3 protein. This table holds some 630,000 distinct CDR3 sequences, about 7.1% found once. Study-wide findings and caveats: Twins shared beta out-of-frame sequences in excess, but this excess was weaker. Cord blood's abundant beta clonotypes had fewer insertions, unlike memory repertoires.

These data were also reused for a study on yellow fever vaccine responses in identical twins.

This TCR derives from a young woman in good health. Sequencing was done on a sample of PBMCs. The rearrangement uses TRBV12-3 or TRBV12-4 and TRBJ1-4; 9 bases line up with TRBD1. The CDR3 DNA is TGTGCCAGCAGTGTACGACAGGGGGCAACTAATGAAAAACTGTTTTTT. It translates to CASSVRQGATNEKLFF.